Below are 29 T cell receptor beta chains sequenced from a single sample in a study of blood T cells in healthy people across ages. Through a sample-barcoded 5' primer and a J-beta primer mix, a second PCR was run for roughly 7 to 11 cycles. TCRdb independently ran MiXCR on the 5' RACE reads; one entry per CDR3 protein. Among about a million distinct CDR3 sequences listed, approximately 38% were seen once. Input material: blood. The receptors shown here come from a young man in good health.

CDR3 sequence reads: CSAAPRGSTGELFF. CDR3 nucleotide sequence: TGCAGTGCTGCCCCACGGGGGTCGACCGGGGAGCTGTTTTTT. The genes are TRBV20-1 and TRBJ2-2, with D possibly being TRBD2 (6 bases). Trimming took 5 bases from V and 5 from J, leaving 15 bases between them. This CDR3 contains 14 residues. Looked up from germline, CDR1 is DFQATT and CDR2 is SNEGSKA (reference sequence).

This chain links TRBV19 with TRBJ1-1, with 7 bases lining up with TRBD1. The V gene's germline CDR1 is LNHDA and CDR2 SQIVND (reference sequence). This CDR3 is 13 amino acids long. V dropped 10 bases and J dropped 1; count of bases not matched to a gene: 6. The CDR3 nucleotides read TGTGCCACCCTACAGGGGACGAACACTGAAGCTTTCTTT. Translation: CATLQGTNTEAFF.

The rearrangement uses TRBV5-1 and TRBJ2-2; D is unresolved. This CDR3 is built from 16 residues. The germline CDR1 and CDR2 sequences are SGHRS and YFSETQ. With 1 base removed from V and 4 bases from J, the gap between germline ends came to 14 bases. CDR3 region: CASSLRLELGTGELFF. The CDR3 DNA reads TGCGCCAGCAGCTTGCGGCTAGAGTTGGGCACCGGGGAGCTGTTTTTT.

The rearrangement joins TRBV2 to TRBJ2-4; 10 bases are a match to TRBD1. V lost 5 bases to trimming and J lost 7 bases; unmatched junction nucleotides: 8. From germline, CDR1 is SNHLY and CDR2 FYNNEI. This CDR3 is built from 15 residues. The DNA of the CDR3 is TGTGCCAGCAGTTCGACAGGGGGCAATGGCAACATTCAGTACTTC. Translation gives CASSSTGGNGNIQYF.

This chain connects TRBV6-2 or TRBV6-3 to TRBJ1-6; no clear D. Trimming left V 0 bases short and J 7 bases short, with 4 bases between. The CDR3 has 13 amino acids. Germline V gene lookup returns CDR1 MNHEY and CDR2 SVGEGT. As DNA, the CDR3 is TGTGCCAGCAGTTACTCTCGGAATTCACCCCTCCACTTT. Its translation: CASSYSRNSPLHF.

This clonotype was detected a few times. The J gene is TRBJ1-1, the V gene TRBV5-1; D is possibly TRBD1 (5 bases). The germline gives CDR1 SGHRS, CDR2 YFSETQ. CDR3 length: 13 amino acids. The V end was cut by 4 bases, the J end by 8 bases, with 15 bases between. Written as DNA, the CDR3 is TGCGCCAGCAGCCCAGGGAATGGGGTAGAAGCTTTCTTT. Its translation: CASSPGNGVEAFF.

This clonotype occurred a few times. CDR3 coding DNA: TGTGCCAGCAGCCAAAAGGGACTAAATTCACCCCTCCACTTT. Protein sequence: CASSQKGLNSPLHF. The J gene is TRBJ1-6, the V gene TRBV4-2; TRBD1 might be the D (5 bases). Trimming removed 2 bases from V and 7 bases from J, with 9 bases in between. CDR1 is LGHNA and CDR2 is YNFKEQ in the germline V gene. The CDR3 consists of 14 residues.

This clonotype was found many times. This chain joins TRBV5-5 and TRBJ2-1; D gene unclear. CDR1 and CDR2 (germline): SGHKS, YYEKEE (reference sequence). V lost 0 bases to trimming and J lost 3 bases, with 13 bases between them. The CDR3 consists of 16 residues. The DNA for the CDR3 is TGTGCCAGCAGCTTGGATACACCGAGAGACTACAATGAGCAGTTCTTC. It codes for CASSLDTPRDYNEQFF.

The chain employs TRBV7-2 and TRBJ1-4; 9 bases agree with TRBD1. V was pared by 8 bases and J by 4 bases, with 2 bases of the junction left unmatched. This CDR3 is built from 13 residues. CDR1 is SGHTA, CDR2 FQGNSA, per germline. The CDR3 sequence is CASRTGVNEKLFF. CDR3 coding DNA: TGTGCCAGCCGGACAGGGGTTAATGAAAAACTGTTTTTT.

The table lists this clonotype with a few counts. For the CDR3, the DNA is TGTGCCAGCAGTCCCGACGGGGACACTGAAGCTTTCTTT. The encoded protein is CASSPDGDTEAFF. The chain joins TRBV12-3 or TRBV12-4 to TRBJ1-1, with D hard to call. The CDR3 consists of 13 residues. V lost 5 bases, J lost 3 bases, and 10 bases lay in between.

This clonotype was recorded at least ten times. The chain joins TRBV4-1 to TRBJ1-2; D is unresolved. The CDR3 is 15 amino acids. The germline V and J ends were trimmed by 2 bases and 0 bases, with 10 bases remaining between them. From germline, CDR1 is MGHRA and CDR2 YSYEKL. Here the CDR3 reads CASSQYSGANYGYTF. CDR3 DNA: TGCGCCAGCAGCCAATATTCCGGGGCTAACTATGGCTACACCTTC.

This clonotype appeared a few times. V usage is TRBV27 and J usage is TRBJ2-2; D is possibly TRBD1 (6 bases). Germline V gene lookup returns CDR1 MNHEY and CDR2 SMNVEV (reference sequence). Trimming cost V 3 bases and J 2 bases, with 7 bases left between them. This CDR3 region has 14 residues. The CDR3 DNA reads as TGTGCCAGCAGTTTTGGGGGCAACACCGGGGAGCTGTTTTTT. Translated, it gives CASSFGGNTGELFF.

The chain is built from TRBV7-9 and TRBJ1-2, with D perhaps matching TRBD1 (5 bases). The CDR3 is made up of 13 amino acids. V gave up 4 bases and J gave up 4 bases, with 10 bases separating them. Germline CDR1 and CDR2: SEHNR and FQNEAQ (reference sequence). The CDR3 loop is CASSSRQLYGYTF. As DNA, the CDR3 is TGTGCCAGCAGCTCCCGACAGCTCTATGGCTACACCTTC. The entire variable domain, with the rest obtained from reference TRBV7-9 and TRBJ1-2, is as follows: DTGVSQNPRHKITKRGQNVTFRCDPISEHNRLYWYRQTLGQGPEFLTYFQNEAQLEKSRLLSDRFSAERPKGSFSTLEIQRTEQGDSAMYLCASSSRQLYGYTFGSGTRLTVV.

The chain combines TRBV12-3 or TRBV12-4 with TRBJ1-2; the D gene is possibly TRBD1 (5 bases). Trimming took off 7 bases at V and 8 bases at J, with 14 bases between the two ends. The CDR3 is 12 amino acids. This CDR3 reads CASKGTPVGYTF. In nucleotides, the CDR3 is TGTGCCAGCAAAGGGACGCCCGTCGGCTACACCTTC.

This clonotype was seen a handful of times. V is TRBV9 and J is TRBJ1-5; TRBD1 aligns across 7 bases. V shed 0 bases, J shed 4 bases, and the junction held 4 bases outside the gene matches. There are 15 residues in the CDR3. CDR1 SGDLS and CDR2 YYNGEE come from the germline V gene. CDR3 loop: CASSVEGARNQPQHF. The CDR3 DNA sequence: TGTGCCAGCAGCGTAGAGGGGGCTCGGAATCAGCCCCAGCATTTT.

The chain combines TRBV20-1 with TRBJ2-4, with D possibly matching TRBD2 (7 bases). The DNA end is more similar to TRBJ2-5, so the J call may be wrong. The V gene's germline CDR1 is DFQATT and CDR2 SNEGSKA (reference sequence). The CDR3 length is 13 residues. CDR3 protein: CSARVGGQETQYF. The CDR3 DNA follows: TGCAGTGCTAGAGTGGGGGGGCAGGAGACCCAGTACTTC.

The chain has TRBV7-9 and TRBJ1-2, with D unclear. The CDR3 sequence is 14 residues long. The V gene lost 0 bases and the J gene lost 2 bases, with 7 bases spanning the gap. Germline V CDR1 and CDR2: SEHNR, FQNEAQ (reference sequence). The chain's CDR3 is CASSLASLNYGYTF. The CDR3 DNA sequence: TGTGCCAGCAGCTTAGCGAGTCTGAACTATGGCTACACCTTC. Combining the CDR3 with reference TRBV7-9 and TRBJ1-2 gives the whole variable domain DTGVSQNPRHKITKRGQNVTFRCDPISEHNRLYWYRQTLGQGPEFLTYFQNEAQLEKSRLLSDRFSAERPKGSFSTLEIQRTEQGDSAMYLCASSLASLNYGYTFGSGTRLTVV.

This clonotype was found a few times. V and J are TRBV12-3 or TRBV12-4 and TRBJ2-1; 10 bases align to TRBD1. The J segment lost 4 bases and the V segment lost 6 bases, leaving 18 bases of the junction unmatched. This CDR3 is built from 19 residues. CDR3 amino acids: CASRKSDRGDKINYNEQFF. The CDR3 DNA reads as TGTGCCAGCAGGAAATCGGACAGGGGGGACAAGATTAATTACAATGAGCAGTTCTTC.

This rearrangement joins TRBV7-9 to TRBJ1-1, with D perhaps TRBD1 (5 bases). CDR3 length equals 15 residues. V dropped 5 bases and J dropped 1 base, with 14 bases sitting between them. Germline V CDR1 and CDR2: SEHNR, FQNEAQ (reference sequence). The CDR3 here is CASSQGGYGNTEAFF. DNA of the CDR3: TGTGCCAGCAGCCAGGGAGGGTACGGGAACACTGAAGCTTTCTTT.

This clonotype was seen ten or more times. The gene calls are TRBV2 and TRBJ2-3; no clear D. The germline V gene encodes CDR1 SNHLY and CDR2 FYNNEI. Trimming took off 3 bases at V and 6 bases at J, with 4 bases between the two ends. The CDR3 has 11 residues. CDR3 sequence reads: CASSEADTQYF. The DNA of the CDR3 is TGTGCCAGCAGTGAGGCCGATACGCAGTATTTT.

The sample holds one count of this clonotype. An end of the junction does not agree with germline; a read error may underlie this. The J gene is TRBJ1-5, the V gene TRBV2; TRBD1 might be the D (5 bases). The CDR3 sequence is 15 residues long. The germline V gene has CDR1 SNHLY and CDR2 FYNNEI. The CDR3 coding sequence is TGTGTCAGCAGCGACGGGACGGCAAGCAATCAGCCCCAGCATTTT. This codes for CVSSDGTASNQPQHF.

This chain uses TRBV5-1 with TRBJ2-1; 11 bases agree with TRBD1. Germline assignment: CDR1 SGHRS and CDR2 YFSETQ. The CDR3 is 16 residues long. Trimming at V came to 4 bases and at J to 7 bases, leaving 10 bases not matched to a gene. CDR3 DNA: TGCGCCAGCAGCCCCCGAGGACAGGGGGCTATGAATGAGCAGTTCTTC. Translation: CASSPRGQGAMNEQFF.

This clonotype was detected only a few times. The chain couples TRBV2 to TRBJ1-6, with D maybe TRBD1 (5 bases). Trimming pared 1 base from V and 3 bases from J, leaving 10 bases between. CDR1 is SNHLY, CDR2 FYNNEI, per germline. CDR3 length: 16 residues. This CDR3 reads CASSEGPRDYNSPLHF. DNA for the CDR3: TGTGCCAGCAGTGAAGGGCCCAGGGACTATAATTCACCCCTCCACTTT.

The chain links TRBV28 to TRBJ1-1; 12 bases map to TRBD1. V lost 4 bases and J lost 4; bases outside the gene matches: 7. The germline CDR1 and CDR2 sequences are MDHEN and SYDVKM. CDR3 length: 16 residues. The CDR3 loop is CASSSGTGGVGTEAFF. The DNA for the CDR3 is TGTGCCAGCAGTTCGGGGACAGGGGGCGTGGGCACTGAAGCTTTCTTT.

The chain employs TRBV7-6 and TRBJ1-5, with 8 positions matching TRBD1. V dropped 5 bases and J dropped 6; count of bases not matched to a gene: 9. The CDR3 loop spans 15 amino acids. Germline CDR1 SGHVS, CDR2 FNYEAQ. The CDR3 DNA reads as TGTGCCAGCAGCGCCGACAGGGGATTAATTCAGCCCCAGCATTTT. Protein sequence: CASSADRGLIQPQHF.

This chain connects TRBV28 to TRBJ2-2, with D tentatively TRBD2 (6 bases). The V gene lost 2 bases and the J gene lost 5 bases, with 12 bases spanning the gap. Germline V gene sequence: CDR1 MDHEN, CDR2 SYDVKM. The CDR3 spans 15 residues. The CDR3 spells CASSLGGIETGELFF. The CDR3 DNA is TGTGCCAGCAGTTTAGGAGGGATTGAAACCGGGGAGCTGTTTTTT.

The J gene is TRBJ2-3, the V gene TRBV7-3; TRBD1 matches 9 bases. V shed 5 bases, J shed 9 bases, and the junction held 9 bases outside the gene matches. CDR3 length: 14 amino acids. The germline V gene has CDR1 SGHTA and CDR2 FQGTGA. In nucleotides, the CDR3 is TGTGCCAGCAGCCCGGACAGGGGAAAAGGCACGCAGTATTTT. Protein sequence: CASSPDRGKGTQYF.

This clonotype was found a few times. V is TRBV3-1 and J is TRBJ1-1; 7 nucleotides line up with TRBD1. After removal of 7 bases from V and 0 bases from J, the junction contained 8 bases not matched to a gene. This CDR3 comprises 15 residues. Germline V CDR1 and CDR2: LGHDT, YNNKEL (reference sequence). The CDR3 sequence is CASNPGTVLNTEAFF. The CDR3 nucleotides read TGTGCCAGCAATCCCGGGACAGTATTGAACACTGAAGCTTTCTTT.

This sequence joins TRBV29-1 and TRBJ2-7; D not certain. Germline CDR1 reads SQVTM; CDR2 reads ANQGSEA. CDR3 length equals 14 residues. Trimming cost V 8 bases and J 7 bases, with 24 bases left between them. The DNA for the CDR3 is TGCAGCCCAACCCAGAGCGTGGTGCGAAATGAGCAGTACTTC. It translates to CSPTQSVVRNEQYF.